Presented here are 6 T cell receptor beta chains from one specimen sequenced in a study of molecular identifiers for immune sequencing clone quantification. TCRdb reprocessed the PCR reads with MiXCR, giving one entry per CDR3 protein. The sample carries about 100,000 distinct CDR3 sequences, 35% recorded once. The sequenced sample consisted of naive CD8+ T cells from blood, with Jurkat cell RNA spiked in. The subset denotes: FACS-sorted CD8+CD4-CCR7+CD45RA+ naive T cells. The origin of the receptors is a human donor in good health. Some libraries in this study had Jurkat cell RNA spiked in.

The chain carries TRBV20-1 and TRBJ2-5; 10 nucleotides agree with TRBD2. The CDR3 runs to 18 residues. The germline CDR1 and CDR2 sequences are DFQATT and SNEGSKA (reference sequence). Trimming removed 2 bases from V and 0 bases from J; junction bases left unmatched: 12. CDR3 region: CSARPHLAGALYQETQYF. The CDR3 DNA sequence: TGCAGTGCTAGACCCCACCTAGCGGGAGCCTTGTACCAAGAGACCCAGTACTTC.

In regard to this clonotype: One end of the junction fails to match germline, which may point to a read error. The chain recombines TRBV6-2 or TRBV6-3 with TRBJ2-7; possibly TRBD1 for D (6 bases). CDR3 length: 12 residues. Germline lookup yields CDR1 MNHEY and CDR2 SVGEGT. The CDR3 protein is CASSIGQYAQYF. CDR3 in DNA: TGTGCCAGCAGTATCGGACAGTACGCGCAGTACTTC.

This clonotype was found a few times. V and J are TRBV5-1 and TRBJ1-1, with D unclear. The CDR3 is 14 residues long. The germline gives CDR1 SGHRS, CDR2 YFSETQ. V shed 2 bases and J shed 0 bases, with 8 bases lying between them. The CDR3 DNA follows: TGCGCCAGCAGCTTTGCAGATATGAACACTGAAGCTTTCTTT. It encodes CASSFADMNTEAFF.

About this clonotype: This likely comes from a read error, as the CDR3 has no conserved phenylalanine or tryptophan at its end. The DNA of the CDR3 is TGTGCCAGCAGCTACGGCAGCCGCTCCTACAATGAGCAGTTCTCC. Translating gives CASSYGSRSYNEQFS. The chain carries TRBV5-6 and TRBJ2-1; D not certain. V dropped 3 bases and J dropped 0 bases, with 10 bases sitting between them. The CDR3 loop spans 15 amino acids. CDR1 and CDR2 from the germline V gene are SGHDT and YYEEEE.

Turning to this clonotype: A much larger clonotype is one base distant, so this may be a read error. This chain connects TRBV4-3 to TRBJ2-5, with D tentatively TRBD1 or TRBD2 (5 bases each). The CDR3 has 15 amino acids. Germline CDR1 LGHNA, CDR2 YSLEER. The CDR3 DNA reads TGCGCCAGCAGCCAAGATCTGGACCTACTCGGGGACCAGAACTTC. Protein: CASSQDLDLLGDQNF.

With regard to this clonotype: Possible read error: a much larger clone is one base away. In this CDR3 the conserved last residue, phenylalanine or tryptophan, is missing, so a read error is likely. J is TRBJ1-5 and V is TRBV28; D ambiguous. CDR1 MDHEN and CDR2 SYDVKM come from the germline V gene. Trimming removed 3 bases at V and 7 bases at J, with 16 bases between. The CDR3 contains 15 residues. This CDR3 reads CASSFRTLSRQPQHL. CDR3 DNA: TGTGCCAGCAGTTTCCGGACTCTCTCCCGGCAGCCCCAGCATTTA.